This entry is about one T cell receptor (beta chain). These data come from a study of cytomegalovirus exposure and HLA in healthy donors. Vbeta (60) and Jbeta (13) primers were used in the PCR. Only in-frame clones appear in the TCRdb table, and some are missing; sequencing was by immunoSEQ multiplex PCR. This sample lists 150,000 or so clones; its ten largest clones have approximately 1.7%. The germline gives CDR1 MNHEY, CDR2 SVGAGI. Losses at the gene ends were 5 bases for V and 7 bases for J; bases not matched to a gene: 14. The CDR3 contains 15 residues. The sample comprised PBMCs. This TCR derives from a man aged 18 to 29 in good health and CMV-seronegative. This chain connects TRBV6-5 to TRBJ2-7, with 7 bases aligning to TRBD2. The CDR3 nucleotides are TGTGCCAGCAGTCCCCCTAGCGGCTCCTACGCTGAGCAGTACTTC. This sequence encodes CASSPPSGSYAEQYF.